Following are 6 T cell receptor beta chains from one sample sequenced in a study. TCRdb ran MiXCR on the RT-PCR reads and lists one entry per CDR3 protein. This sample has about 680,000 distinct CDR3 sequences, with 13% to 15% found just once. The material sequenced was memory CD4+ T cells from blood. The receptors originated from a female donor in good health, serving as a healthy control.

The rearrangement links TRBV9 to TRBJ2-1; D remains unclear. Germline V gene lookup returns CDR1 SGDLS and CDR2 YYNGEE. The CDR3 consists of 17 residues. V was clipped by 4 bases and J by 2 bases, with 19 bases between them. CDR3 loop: CASSPTIRSRTYNEQFF. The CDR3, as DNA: TGTGCCAGCAGCCCGACCATTCGGAGCCGGACCTACAATGAGCAGTTCTTC.

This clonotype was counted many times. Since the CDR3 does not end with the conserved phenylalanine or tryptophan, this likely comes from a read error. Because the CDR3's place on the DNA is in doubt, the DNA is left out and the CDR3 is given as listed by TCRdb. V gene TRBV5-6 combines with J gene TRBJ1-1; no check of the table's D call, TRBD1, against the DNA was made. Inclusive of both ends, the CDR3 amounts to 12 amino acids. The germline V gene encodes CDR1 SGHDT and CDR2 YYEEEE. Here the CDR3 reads CASSRTRSRELL.

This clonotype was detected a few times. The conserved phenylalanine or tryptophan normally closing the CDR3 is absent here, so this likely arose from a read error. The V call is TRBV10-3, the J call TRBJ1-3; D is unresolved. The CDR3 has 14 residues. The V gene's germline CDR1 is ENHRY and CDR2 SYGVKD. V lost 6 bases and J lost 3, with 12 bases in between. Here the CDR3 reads CAIRTNTIGNTIYV. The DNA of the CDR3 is TGTGCCATCAGGACGAACACTATTGGAAACACCATATATGTT.

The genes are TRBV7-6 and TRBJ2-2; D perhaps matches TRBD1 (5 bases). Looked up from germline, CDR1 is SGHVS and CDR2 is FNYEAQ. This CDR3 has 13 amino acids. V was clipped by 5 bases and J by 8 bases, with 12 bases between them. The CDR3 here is CASSPQGKGELFF. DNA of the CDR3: TGTGCCAGCAGCCCGCAGGGAAAGGGGGAGCTGTTTTTT.

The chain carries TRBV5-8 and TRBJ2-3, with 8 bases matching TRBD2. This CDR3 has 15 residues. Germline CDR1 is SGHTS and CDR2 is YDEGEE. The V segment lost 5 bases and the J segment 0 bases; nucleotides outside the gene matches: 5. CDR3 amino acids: CASSRGGTSTDTQYF. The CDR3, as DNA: TGTGCCAGCAGTCGGGGGGGGACGAGCACAGATACGCAGTATTTT.

For the CDR3, the DNA is TGCAGCGGCCAGCCCTGGGACAGGGATAATGAAAAACTGTTTTTT. This sequence encodes CSGQPWDRDNEKLFF. The V and J genes are TRBV29-1 and TRBJ1-4, with TRBD1 matching 9 bases. V lost 7 bases, J lost 4 bases, and 10 bases stayed unmatched. The CDR3 is made up of 15 amino acids. The germline V gene encodes CDR1 SQVTM and CDR2 ANQGSEA.